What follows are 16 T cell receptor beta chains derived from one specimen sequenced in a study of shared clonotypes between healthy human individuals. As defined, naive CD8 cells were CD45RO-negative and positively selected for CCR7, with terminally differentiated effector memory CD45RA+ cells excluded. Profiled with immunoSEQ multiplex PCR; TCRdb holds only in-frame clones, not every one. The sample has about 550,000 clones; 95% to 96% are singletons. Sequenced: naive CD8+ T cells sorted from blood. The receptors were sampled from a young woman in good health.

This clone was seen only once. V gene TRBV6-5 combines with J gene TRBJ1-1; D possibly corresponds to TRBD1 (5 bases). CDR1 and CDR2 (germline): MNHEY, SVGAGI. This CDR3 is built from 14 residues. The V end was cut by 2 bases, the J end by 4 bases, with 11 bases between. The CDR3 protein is CASSYKGRGTEAFF. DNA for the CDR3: TGTGCCAGCAGTTACAAGGGGCGTGGCACTGAAGCTTTCTTT.

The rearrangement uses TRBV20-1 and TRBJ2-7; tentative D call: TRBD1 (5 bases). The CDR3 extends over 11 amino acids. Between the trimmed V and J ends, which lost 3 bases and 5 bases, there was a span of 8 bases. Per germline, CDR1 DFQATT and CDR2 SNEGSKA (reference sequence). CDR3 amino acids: CSASVGHEQYF. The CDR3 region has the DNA TGCAGTGCTAGTGTGGGGCACGAGCAGTACTTC.

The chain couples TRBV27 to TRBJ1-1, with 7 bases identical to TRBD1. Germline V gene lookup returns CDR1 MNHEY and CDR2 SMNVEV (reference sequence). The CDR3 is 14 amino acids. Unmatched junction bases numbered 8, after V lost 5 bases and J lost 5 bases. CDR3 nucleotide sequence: TGTGCCAGCAGTGTGTACAGGGGAGGGACTGAAGCTTTCTTT. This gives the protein CASSVYRGGTEAFF.

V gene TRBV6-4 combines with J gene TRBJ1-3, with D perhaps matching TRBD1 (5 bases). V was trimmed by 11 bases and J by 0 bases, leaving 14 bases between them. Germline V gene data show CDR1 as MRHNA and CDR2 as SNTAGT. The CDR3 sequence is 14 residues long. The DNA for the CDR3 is TGTGCCTCCAGGGCATATGGCTCTGGAAACACCATATATTTT. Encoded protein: CASRAYGSGNTIYF.

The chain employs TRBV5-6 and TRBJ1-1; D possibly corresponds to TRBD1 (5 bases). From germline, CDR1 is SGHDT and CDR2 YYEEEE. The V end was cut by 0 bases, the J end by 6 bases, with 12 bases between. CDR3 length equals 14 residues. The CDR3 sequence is CASSLGGTFPEAFF. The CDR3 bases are TGTGCCAGCAGCTTGGGGGGGACCTTCCCTGAAGCTTTCTTT.

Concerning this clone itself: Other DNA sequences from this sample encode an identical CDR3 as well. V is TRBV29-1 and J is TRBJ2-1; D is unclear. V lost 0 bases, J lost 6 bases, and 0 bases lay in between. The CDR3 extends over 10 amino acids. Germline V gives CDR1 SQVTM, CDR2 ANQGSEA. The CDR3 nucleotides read TGCAGCGTTGAAGACAATGAGCAGTTCTTC. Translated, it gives CSVEDNEQFF.

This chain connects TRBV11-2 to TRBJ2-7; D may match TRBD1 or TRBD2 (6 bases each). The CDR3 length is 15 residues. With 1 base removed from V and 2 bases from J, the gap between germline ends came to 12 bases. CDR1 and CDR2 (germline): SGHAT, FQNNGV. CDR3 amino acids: CASSLGGAATYEQYF. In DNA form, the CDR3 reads TGTGCCAGCAGCTTAGGGGGGGCCGCAACCTACGAGCAGTACTTC.

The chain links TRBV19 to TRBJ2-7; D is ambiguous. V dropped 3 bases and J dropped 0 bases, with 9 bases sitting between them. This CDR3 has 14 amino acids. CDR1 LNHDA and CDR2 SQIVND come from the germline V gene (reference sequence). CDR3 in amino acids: CASSIPGLSYEQYF. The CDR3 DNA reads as TGTGCCAGTAGTATTCCGGGCCTCTCCTACGAGCAGTACTTC.

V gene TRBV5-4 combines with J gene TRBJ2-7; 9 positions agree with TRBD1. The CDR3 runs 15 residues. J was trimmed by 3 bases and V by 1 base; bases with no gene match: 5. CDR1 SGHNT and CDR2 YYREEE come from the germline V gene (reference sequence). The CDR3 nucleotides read TGTGCCAGCAGCTTGAGTGGGACAGGGTTCTACGAGCAGTACTTC. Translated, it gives CASSLSGTGFYEQYF.

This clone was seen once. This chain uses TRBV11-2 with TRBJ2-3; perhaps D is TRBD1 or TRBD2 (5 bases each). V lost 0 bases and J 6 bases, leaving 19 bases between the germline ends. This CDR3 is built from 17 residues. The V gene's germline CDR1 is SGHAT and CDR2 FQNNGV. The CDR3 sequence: CASSLDPGPQLGDTQYF. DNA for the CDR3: TGTGCCAGCAGCTTAGACCCGGGACCCCAGTTGGGGGATACGCAGTATTTT.

The CDR3 bases are TGTGCCAGCAGTTTATCGGGGGGCGTGGGGATCTACGAGCAGTACTTC. This sequence encodes CASSLSGGVGIYEQYF. The V call is TRBV27, the J call TRBJ2-7; D possibly matches TRBD1 or TRBD2 (6 bases each). This CDR3 region has 16 residues. Germline CDR1 and CDR2: MNHEY and SMNVEV (reference sequence). Trimming took off 0 bases at V and 3 bases at J, with 15 bases between the two ends.

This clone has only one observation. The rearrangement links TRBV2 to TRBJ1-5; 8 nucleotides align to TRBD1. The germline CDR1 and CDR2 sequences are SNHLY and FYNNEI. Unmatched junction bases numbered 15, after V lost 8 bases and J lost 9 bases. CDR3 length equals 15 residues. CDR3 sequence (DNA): TGTGCCAGCTCCAAACGAGGGACAGGCGATACGCCCCAGCATTTT. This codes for CASSKRGTGDTPQHF.

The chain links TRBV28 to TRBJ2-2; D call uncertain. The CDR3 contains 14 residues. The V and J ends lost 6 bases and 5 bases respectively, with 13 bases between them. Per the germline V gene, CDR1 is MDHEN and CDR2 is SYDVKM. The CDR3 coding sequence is TGTGCCAGCAGCCTTAATCACGGAACCGGGGAGCTGTTTTTT. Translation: CASSLNHGTGELFF. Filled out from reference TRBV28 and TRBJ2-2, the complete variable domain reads DVKVTQSSRYLVKRTGEKVFLECVQDMDHENMFWYRQDPGLGLRLIYFSYDVKMKEKGDIPEGYSVSREKKERFSLILESASTNQTSMYLCASSLNHGTGELFFGEGSRLTVL.

The chain's CDR3 is CASSPGLGSYGYTF. The CDR3 DNA follows: TGTGCCAGCAGTCCTGGTCTGGGTAGCTATGGCTACACCTTC. The rearrangement joins TRBV28 to TRBJ1-2; the D is unclear. The V gene's germline CDR1 is MDHEN and CDR2 SYDVKM. Trimming cost V 5 bases and J 4 bases, with 14 bases left between them. The CDR3 is made up of 14 amino acids.

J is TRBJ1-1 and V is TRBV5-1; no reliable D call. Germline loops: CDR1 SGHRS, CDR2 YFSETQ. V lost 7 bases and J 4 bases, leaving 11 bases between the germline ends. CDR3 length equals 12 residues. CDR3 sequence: CASHDVGTEAFF. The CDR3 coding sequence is TGCGCCAGCCACGACGTCGGCACTGAAGCTTTCTTT.

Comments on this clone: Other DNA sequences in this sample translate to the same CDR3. The CDR3 sequence: CASSATSGSYNEQFF. The CDR3 coding sequence is TGCGCCAGCAGCGCCACTAGCGGGAGCTACAATGAGCAGTTCTTC. V usage is TRBV5-1 and J usage is TRBJ2-1; 11 bases align to TRBD2. CDR1 and CDR2 (germline): SGHRS, YFSETQ. With V trimmed by 4 bases and J by 3 bases, 3 bases remained unmatched. This CDR3 is 15 amino acids long.